One and the same sample provided the 10 T cell receptor beta chains below, sequenced in a study of human T cells and chemical hapten exposure. TCRdb itself ran the RACE reads through MiXCR, one entry per CDR3 protein. The data show fewer than 200,000 distinct CDR3 sequences, around a quarter seen once. The sample's time point: patch test 3, about 24 weeks after DPC sensitization. Regarding treatment: therapeutic diphenylcyclopropenone sensitization with weekly scalp DPC. This specimen consisted of whole blood, obtained in connection with sensitization to the hapten diphenylcyclopropenone (DPC). The receptors come from a young woman with alopecia areata. Some clones in this sample may be carry-over from other donors' samples.

This clonotype was counted only a few times. The chain's CDR3 is CASRGQTTGELFF. The DNA of the CDR3 is TGTGCCTCCCGGGGGCAGACCACCGGGGAGCTGTTTTTT. The rearrangement joins TRBV7-8 to TRBJ2-2, with D tentatively TRBD1 or TRBD2 (6 bases each). The germline gives CDR1 SGHVS, CDR2 FQNEAQ. The CDR3 consists of 13 residues. V lost 11 bases to trimming and J lost 4 bases, with 14 bases between them.

The chain joins TRBV6-2 or TRBV6-3 to TRBJ1-5; D perhaps matches TRBD1 (6 bases). V was cut by 7 bases and J by 2 bases, with 15 bases left in between. This CDR3 spans 15 amino acids. Germline lookup yields CDR1 MNHEY and CDR2 SVGEGT. The CDR3 DNA reads TGTGCCAGCACCCAGGGGACGATAGGCAATCAGCCCCAGCATTTT. It specifies CASTQGTIGNQPQHF.

The CDR3: CASRGAALGSYNEQFF. The CDR3 nucleotides read TGTGCCAGCAGAGGCGCCGCGTTGGGTAGCTACAATGAGCAGTTCTTC. This chain connects TRBV28 to TRBJ2-1; no definite D call. Trimming left V 6 bases short and J 3 bases short, with 18 bases between. This CDR3 region has 16 residues. Germline CDR1 and CDR2: MDHEN and SYDVKM. Filled out from reference TRBV28 and TRBJ2-1, the complete variable domain reads DVKVTQSSRYLVKRTGEKVFLECVQDMDHENMFWYRQDPGLGLRLIYFSYDVKMKEKGDIPEGYSVSREKKERFSLILESASTNQTSMYLCASRGAALGSYNEQFFGPGTRLTVL.

V and J are TRBV10-3 and TRBJ1-1; TRBD1 might be the D (6 bases). CDR1 ENHRY and CDR2 SYGVKD come from the germline V gene. The CDR3 runs to 14 residues. Trimming shortened V by 0 bases and J by 2 bases, and 7 bases separated the two germline ends. DNA of the CDR3: TGTGCCATCAGTGAGTCGGACAGAAACACTGAAGCTTTCTTT. Its translation is CAISESDRNTEAFF.

In its sample, this clonotype was seen a few times. The chain joins TRBV15 to TRBJ2-7; 7 nucleotides line up with TRBD1. The length of the CDR3 is 14 residues. After removal of 5 bases from V and 0 bases from J, the junction contained 4 bases not matched to a gene. Germline values: CDR1 LNHNV, CDR2 YYDKDF (reference sequence). This CDR3 is CATSGRDSSYEQYF. Written as DNA, the CDR3 is TGTGCCACCAGCGGAAGGGACAGCTCCTACGAGCAGTACTTC.

This chain joins TRBV27 and TRBJ2-3; TRBD2 agrees at 7 bases. Germline CDR1 reads MNHEY; CDR2 reads SMNVEV (reference sequence). With V trimmed by 5 bases and J by 0 bases, 5 bases remained unmatched. The length of the CDR3 is 15 residues. CDR3 bases: TGTGCCAGCAGTGAGGAGCGGGAAAGCACAGATACGCAGTATTTT. Amino acids: CASSEERESTDTQYF.

This CDR3 is CASSVATGAYNEQFF. The CDR3 coding sequence is TGTGCCAGCAGCGTAGCGACGGGGGCCTACAATGAGCAGTTCTTC. The rearrangement joins TRBV9 to TRBJ2-1, with a tentative D call TRBD2 (6 bases). CDR3 length: 15 residues. Per the germline V gene, CDR1 is SGDLS and CDR2 is YYNGEE. Trimming pared 0 bases from V and 2 bases from J, leaving 9 bases between.

V gene TRBV19 combines with J gene TRBJ1-1, with D maybe TRBD1 (6 bases). CDR1 is LNHDA and CDR2 is SQIVND in the germline V gene (reference sequence). The V and J ends lost 6 bases and 8 bases respectively, with 16 bases between them. CDR3 length equals 13 residues. The CDR3 protein is CASRRTALNEAFF. CDR3 sequence (DNA): TGTGCCAGTAGACGGACAGCTTTGAACGAAGCTTTCTTT.

The chain carries TRBV4-2 and TRBJ2-3; D not resolved. Germline CDR1 reads LGHNA; CDR2 reads YNFKEQ. V was trimmed by 1 base and J by 2 bases, leaving 7 bases between them. This CDR3 spans 14 amino acids. The CDR3 sequence: CASSQATLTDTQYF. CDR3 nucleotides: TGTGCCAGCAGCCAAGCAACCCTCACAGATACGCAGTATTTT.

This clonotype was seen a handful of times. The CDR3 region has the DNA TGTGCCAGCAGCCAACCCCCAAACACCGGGGAGCTGTTTTTT. Residues: CASSQPPNTGELFF. The V and J genes are TRBV4-2 and TRBJ2-2; D unresolved. This CDR3 is 14 amino acids long. CDR1 is LGHNA and CDR2 is YNFKEQ in the germline V gene. V lost 2 bases and J 2 bases, leaving 6 bases between the germline ends.